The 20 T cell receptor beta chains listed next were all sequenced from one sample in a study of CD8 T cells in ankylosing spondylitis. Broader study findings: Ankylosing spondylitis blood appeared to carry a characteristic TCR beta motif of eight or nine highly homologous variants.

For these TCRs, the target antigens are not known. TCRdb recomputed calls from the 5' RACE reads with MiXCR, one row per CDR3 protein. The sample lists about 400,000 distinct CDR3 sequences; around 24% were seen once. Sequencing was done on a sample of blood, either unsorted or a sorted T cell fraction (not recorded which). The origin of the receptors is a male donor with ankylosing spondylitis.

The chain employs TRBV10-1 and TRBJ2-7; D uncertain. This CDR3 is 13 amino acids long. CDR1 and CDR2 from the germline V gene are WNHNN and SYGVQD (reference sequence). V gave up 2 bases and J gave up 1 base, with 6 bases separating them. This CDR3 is CASSEAGSYEQYF. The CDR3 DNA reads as TGCGCCAGCAGTGAGGCCGGTTCCTACGAGCAGTACTTC.

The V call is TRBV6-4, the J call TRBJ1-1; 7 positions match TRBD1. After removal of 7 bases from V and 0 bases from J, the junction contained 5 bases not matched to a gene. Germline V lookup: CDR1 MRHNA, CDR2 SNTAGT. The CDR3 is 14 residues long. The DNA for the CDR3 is TGTGCCAGCAAAGGGGACAGACTGAACACTGAAGCTTTCTTT. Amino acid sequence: CASKGDRLNTEAFF.

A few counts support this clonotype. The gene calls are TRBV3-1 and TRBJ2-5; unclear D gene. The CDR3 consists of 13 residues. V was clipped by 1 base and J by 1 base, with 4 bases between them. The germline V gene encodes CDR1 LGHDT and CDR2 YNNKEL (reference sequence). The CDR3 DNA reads TGTGCCAGCAGCCAAGGGTTCCAAGAGACCCAGTACTTC. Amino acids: CASSQGFQETQYF.

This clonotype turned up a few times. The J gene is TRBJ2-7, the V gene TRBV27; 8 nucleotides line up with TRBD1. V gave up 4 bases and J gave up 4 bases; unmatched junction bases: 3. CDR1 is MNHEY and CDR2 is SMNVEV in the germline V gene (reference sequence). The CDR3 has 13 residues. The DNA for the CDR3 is TGTGCCAGCAGTTCCGGACAGGGATACGAGCAGTACTTC. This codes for CASSSGQGYEQYF.

CDR3 amino acids: CASSLSQGGDLLAKNIQYF. As DNA, the CDR3 is TGTGCCAGCAGTTTAAGCCAGGGGGGGGACTTACTAGCCAAAAACATTCAGTACTTC. The rearrangement joins TRBV28 to TRBJ2-4; D possibly uses TRBD1 or TRBD2 (7 bases each). With 2 bases removed from V and 0 bases from J, the gap between germline ends came to 20 bases. Germline CDR1 and CDR2: MDHEN and SYDVKM. CDR3 size: 19 residues.

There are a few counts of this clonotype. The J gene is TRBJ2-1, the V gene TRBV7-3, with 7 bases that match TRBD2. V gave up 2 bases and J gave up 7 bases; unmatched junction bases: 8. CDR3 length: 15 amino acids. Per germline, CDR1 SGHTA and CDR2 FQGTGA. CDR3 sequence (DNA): TGTGCCAGCAGCTTATTACACCGGGGGGATAATGAGCAGTTCTTC. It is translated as CASSLLHRGDNEQFF.

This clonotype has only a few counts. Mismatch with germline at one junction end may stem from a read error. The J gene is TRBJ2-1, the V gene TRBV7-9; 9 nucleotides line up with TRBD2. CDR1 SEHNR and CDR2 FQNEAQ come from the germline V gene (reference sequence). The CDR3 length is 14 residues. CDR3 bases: TGTGCCAGCAGCTTAGTATCCCCCGTTAGCGGGAGAATATTC. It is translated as CASSLVSPVSGRIF.

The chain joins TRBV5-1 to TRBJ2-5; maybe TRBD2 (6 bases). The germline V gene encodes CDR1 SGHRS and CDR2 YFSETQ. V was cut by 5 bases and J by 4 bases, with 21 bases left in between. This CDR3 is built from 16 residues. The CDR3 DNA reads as TGCGCCAGCAGTGTCCAGCCAGGAGGGATTGGAGAGACCCAGTACTTC. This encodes CASSVQPGGIGETQYF.

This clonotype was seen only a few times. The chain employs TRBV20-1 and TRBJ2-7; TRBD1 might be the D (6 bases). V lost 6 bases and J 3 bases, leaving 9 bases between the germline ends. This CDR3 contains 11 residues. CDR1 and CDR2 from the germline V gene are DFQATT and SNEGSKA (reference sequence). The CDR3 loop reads CSARQDYEQYF. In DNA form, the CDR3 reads TGCAGTGCAAGACAGGACTACGAGCAGTACTTC.

CDR3 sequence (DNA): TGTGCCAGCAGCCGATCGATGGGCAGGAGGACAGATACGCAGTATTTT. Encoded protein: CASSRSMGRRTDTQYF. The chain carries TRBV6-1 and TRBJ2-3, with a weak D call TRBD2 (5 bases). This CDR3 spans 16 amino acids. Trimming took 6 bases from V and 3 from J, leaving 19 bases between them. Germline-derived CDR1 and CDR2 are MNHNS and SASEGT.

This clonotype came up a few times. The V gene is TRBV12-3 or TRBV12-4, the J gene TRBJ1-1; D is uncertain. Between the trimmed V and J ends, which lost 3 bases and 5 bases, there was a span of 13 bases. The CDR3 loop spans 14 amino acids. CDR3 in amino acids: CASSFPARETEAFF. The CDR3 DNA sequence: TGTGCCAGCAGTTTCCCCGCGAGAGAGACTGAAGCTTTCTTT.

CDR3 sequence: CASRQDSVNEQFF. In DNA form, the CDR3 reads TGTGCCAGCAGGCAAGACAGTGTCAATGAGCAGTTCTTC. The chain carries TRBV2 and TRBJ2-1, with D perhaps matching TRBD1 (5 bases). The germline V gene has CDR1 SNHLY and CDR2 FYNNEI. CDR3 size: 13 residues. V lost 6 bases and J lost 6, with 12 bases in between.

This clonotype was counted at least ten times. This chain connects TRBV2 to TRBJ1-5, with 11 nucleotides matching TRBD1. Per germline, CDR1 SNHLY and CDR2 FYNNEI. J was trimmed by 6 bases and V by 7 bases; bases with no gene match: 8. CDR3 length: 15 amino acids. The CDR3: CASKTGTGGPQPQHF. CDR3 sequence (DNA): TGTGCCAGCAAAACCGGGACAGGGGGTCCTCAGCCCCAGCATTTT.

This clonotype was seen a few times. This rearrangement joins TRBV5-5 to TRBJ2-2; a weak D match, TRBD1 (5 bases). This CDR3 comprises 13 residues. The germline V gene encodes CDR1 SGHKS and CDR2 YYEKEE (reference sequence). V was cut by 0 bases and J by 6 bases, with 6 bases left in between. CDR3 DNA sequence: TGTGCCAGCAGCTTGGAAGGGGCCGGGGAGCTGTTTTTT. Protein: CASSLEGAGELFF.

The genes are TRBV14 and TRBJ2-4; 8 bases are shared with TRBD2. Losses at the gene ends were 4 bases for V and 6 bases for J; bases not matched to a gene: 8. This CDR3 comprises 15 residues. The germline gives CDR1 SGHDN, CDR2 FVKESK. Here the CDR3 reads CASSPVRGGRNIQYF. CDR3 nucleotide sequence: TGTGCCAGCAGCCCCGTCCGGGGGGGGAGAAACATTCAGTACTTC.

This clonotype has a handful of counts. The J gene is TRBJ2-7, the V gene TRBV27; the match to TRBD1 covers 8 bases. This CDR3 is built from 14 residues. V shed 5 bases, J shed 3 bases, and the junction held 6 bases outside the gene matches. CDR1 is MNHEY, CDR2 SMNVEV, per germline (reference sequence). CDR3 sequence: CASSLRQGRYEQYF. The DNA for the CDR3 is TGTGCCAGCAGTCTCAGACAGGGGCGCTACGAGCAGTACTTC.

The CDR3 here is CSAVEDSRNTEAFF. The CDR3 DNA sequence: TGCAGTGCGGTGGAAGACTCCAGGAACACTGAAGCTTTCTTT. The chain combines TRBV20-1 with TRBJ1-1, with D unclear. Germline V gene data show CDR1 as DFQATT and CDR2 as SNEGSKA (reference sequence). The CDR3 totals 14 residues. Deletions cut 6 bases from V and 1 base from J, with 15 bases between.

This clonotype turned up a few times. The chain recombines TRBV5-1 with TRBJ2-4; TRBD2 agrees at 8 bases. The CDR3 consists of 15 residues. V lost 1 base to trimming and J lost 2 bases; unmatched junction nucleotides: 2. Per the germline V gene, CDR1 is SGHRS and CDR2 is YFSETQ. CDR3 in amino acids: CASSLNSGTKNIQYF. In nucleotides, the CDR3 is TGCGCCAGCAGCTTGAATAGCGGGACCAAAAACATTCAGTACTTC.

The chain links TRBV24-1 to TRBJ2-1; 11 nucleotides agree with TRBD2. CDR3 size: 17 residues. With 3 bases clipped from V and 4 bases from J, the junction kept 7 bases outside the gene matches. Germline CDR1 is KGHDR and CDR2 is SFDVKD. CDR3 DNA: TGTGCCACCAGTGATGCCTCTAGCGGGAGGACTTACAATGAGCAGTTCTTC. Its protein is CATSDASSGRTYNEQFF.

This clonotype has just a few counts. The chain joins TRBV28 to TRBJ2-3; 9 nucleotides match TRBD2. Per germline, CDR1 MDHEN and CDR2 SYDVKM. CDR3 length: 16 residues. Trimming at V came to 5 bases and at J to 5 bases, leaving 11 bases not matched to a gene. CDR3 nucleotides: TGTGCCAGCAGTAACGCGGGAGGGCGAATCGGAGATACGCAGTATTTT. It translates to CASSNAGGRIGDTQYF.